The clone carrying this T cell receptor beta chain is medium-sized (0.01 to 0.1%) within its sample. Its matching antigen is unknown. The CDR3 length is 13 residues. The V end lost 5 bases, the J end lost 5 bases, and 12 bases lay between the germline ends. Germline V CDR1 and CDR2: WSHSY, SAAADI. These data belong to a study of neoadjuvant nivolumab and ipilimumab in lung cancer. TCRdb's table, derived via immunoSEQ multiplex PCR, lists solely in-frame clones and lacks some. The table records 25,000 to 30,000 clones, 70% to 80% of them present only once. The study, taken as a whole, reports: Blood richness before therapy tracked richness in tumors resected after neoadjuvant therapy. Pathologic regression was not significantly tied to TCR clonality.

This clonotype originated in an adult with non-small cell lung cancer. The sequences come from tumor tissue, collected after neoadjuvant nivolumab, alone or with ipilimumab, at or shortly before surgery. The rearrangement uses TRBV10-2 and TRBJ1-2; D remains unclear. DNA of the CDR3: TGCGCCAGCAGTTACGGACCGGAATATGGCTACACCTTC. Amino acids: CASSYGPEYGYTF.